Listed below are T cell receptor beta chains from one sample, sequenced in a study of blood T cell repertoires in COVID-19. TCRdb keeps only in-frame clones here, not all; method: immunoSEQ multiplex PCR. Found here are 150,000 to 200,000 clones, just under 80% of them singletons; the top ten hold around 2.8%. What was sequenced was peripheral blood. The receptors come from a woman of 80 years or more with active or convalescent COVID-19. CDR3s include the opening cysteine and the closing phenylalanine or tryptophan. A D gene is named only where the DNA matches it firmly. Clone size is given for some rows only: seen once, a few or many times, or a class if the clone is expanded.

j_call: TRBJ2-7; v_call: TRBV20-1; clone_size: NA; d_call: NA; cdr3_nt: TGCAGTGCTAGAAACCGGAGGGAGCAGTACTTC; cdr3_aa: CSARNRREQYF
j_call: TRBJ2-5; v_call: TRBV20-1; clone_size: NA; d_call: NA; cdr3_nt: TGCAGTGCTAGTCGACAGATACTAGAGACCCAGTACTTC; cdr3_aa: CSASRQILETQYF
j_call: TRBJ1-1; v_call: TRBV11-2; clone_size: NA; d_call: NA; cdr3_nt: TGTGCCAGCAACAGGGACATGAACACTGAAGCTTTCTTT; cdr3_aa: CASNRDMNTEAFF
j_call: TRBJ2-6; v_call: TRBV2; clone_size: NA; d_call: NA; cdr3_nt: TGTGCCGGTACAGGCTCTGGGGCCAACGTCCTGACTTTC; cdr3_aa: CAGTGSGANVLTF
j_call: TRBJ1-2; v_call: TRBV25-1; clone_size: once; d_call: NA; cdr3_nt: TGTGCCAGCAGTGAATTCTCAGGGGCTGATGGCTACACCTTC; cdr3_aa: CASSEFSGADGYTF
j_call: TRBJ2-7; v_call: TRBV6-1; clone_size: NA; d_call: NA; cdr3_nt: TGTGCCAGCAGTGAAGCGGGGCGGGGACCCTACGAGCAGTACTTC; cdr3_aa: CASSEAGRGPYEQYF
j_call: TRBJ1-2; v_call: TRBV5-5; clone_size: once; d_call: TRBD1; cdr3_nt: TGTGCCAGCAGCATAGGGACAGGGGGACACTATGGCTACACCTTC; cdr3_aa: CASSIGTGGHYGYTF
j_call: TRBJ1-4; v_call: TRBV6-1; clone_size: NA; d_call: NA; cdr3_nt: TGTGCCAGCAGTGAGCACAGAGCAACTAATGAAAAACTGTTTTTT; cdr3_aa: CASSEHRATNEKLFF
j_call: TRBJ1-6; v_call: TRBV7-8; clone_size: NA; d_call: TRBD1; cdr3_nt: TGTGCCAGCAGAAAACCGGGACAGTCTTCACCCCTCCACTTT; cdr3_aa: CASRKPGQSSPLHF
j_call: TRBJ2-7; v_call: TRBV3-1/TRBV3-2; clone_size: NA; d_call: NA; cdr3_nt: TGTGCCAGCAGCCCGCAGCTAGGGGTCTCCTACGAGCAGTACTTC; cdr3_aa: CASSPQLGVSYEQYF
j_call: TRBJ1-6; v_call: TRBV18; clone_size: NA; d_call: NA; cdr3_nt: TGTGCCAGCGGTGAGACCTATAATTCACCCCTCCACTTT; cdr3_aa: CASGETYNSPLHF
j_call: TRBJ1-1; v_call: TRBV9; clone_size: NA; d_call: NA; cdr3_nt: TGTGCCAGCAGCCCCCAGGTGGTGGGCACTGAAGCTTTCTTT; cdr3_aa: CASSPQVVGTEAFF
j_call: TRBJ2-5; v_call: TRBV5-1; clone_size: NA; d_call: TRBD2; cdr3_nt: TGCGCCAGCAGCACAGGACTAGCGGGGGAGCAAGAGACCCAGTACTTC; cdr3_aa: CASSTGLAGEQETQYF
j_call: TRBJ2-7; v_call: TRBV5-1; clone_size: NA; d_call: NA; cdr3_nt: TGCGCCAGCAGCGGGGGGACAGTCTACGAGCAGTACTTC; cdr3_aa: CASSGGTVYEQYF
j_call: TRBJ2-1; v_call: TRBV4-2; clone_size: NA; d_call: TRBD2; cdr3_nt: TGTGCCAGCAGCCGACTCGGATCTACCGGGCGGGGGGGTTACAATGAGCAGTTCTTC; cdr3_aa: CASSRLGSTGRGGYNEQFF
j_call: TRBJ1-1; v_call: TRBV3-1/TRBV3-2; clone_size: NA; d_call: NA; cdr3_nt: TGTGCCAGCAGAATAGCACCGAACACTGAAGCTTTCTTT; cdr3_aa: CASRIAPNTEAFF
j_call: TRBJ2-1; v_call: TRBV5-1; clone_size: NA; d_call: NA; cdr3_nt: TGCGCCAGCAGCTTGTTTGGAGGGGACAATGAGCAGTTCTTC; cdr3_aa: CASSLFGGDNEQFF
j_call: TRBJ2-3; v_call: TRBV10-3; clone_size: NA; d_call: TRBD2; cdr3_nt: TGTGCCATCTACGCGGGGGGCACACCTAGCACAGATACGCAGTATTTT; cdr3_aa: CAIYAGGTPSTDTQYF
j_call: TRBJ1-4; v_call: TRBV7-9; clone_size: NA; d_call: NA; cdr3_nt: TGTGCCAGCAGCTTAGGAGTTGAAAAACTGTTTTTT; cdr3_aa: CASSLGVEKLFF
j_call: TRBJ1-6; v_call: TRBV30; clone_size: NA; d_call: NA; cdr3_nt: TGTGCCTGGAGTGTGGGTTTACAGGCACCCCTCCACTTT; cdr3_aa: CAWSVGLQAPLHF
j_call: TRBJ2-2; v_call: TRBV5-1; clone_size: NA; d_call: TRBD1; cdr3_nt: TGCGCCAGCAGCTCCCGACAGGGGGCCGAAGGGGAGCTGTTTTTT; cdr3_aa: CASSSRQGAEGELFF
j_call: TRBJ1-2; v_call: TRBV30; clone_size: NA; d_call: NA; cdr3_nt: TGTGCCCGTGAACAGGGAAACTATGGCTACACCTTC; cdr3_aa: CAREQGNYGYTF
j_call: TRBJ2-7; v_call: TRBV5-1; clone_size: NA; d_call: NA; cdr3_nt: TGCGCCAGCAGCTTGGCCCCGGGGAACTCCTACGAGCAGTACTTC; cdr3_aa: CASSLAPGNSYEQYF
j_call: TRBJ2-1; v_call: TRBV11-2; clone_size: NA; d_call: TRBD1; cdr3_nt: TGTGCCAGCAGCTACAGACAGGGGAACATCATCAATGAGCAGTTCTTC; cdr3_aa: CASSYRQGNIINEQFF
j_call: TRBJ2-3; v_call: TRBV9; clone_size: NA; d_call: NA; cdr3_nt: TGTGCCAGCAGCGTAGGTCGGGAGCTAAACACAGATACGCAGTATTTT; cdr3_aa: CASSVGRELNTDTQYF
j_call: TRBJ2-2; v_call: TRBV11-1; clone_size: NA; d_call: NA; cdr3_nt: TGTGCCAGCAGCTCCGCTAAGGGGGAGCTGTTTTTT; cdr3_aa: CASSSAKGELFF
j_call: TRBJ1-3; v_call: TRBV19; clone_size: few; d_call: NA; cdr3_nt: TGTGCCAGTAGTATTTGGAGGAGCTCTGGAAACACCATATATTTT; cdr3_aa: CASSIWRSSGNTIYF
j_call: TRBJ1-2; v_call: TRBV4-1; clone_size: once; d_call: TRBD1; cdr3_nt: TGCGCCAGCAGCCAAGCTCAGGGGGACTATGGCTACACCTTC; cdr3_aa: CASSQAQGDYGYTF
j_call: TRBJ1-4; v_call: TRBV6-5; clone_size: NA; d_call: NA; cdr3_nt: TGTGCCGCAGCCGGGGGGGCGAAGGGTGAAAAACTGTTTTTT; cdr3_aa: CAAAGGAKGEKLFF
j_call: TRBJ1-3; v_call: TRBV6-1; clone_size: few; d_call: TRBD1; cdr3_nt: TGTGCCAGCAGTGAGTTGGGGACAGGGGAGACCATATATTTT; cdr3_aa: CASSELGTGETIYF
j_call: TRBJ1-3; v_call: TRBV4-3; clone_size: NA; d_call: TRBD1; cdr3_nt: TGCGCCAGCAGCCAAGATTACCGACAGGGTGGAAACACCATATATTTT; cdr3_aa: CASSQDYRQGGNTIYF
j_call: TRBJ2-7; v_call: TRBV28; clone_size: NA; d_call: NA; cdr3_nt: TGTGCCAGCAGTTTACCCTTGGGTCTCGGAGGGGAGCAGTACTTC; cdr3_aa: CASSLPLGLGGEQYF
j_call: TRBJ2-2; v_call: TRBV19; clone_size: NA; d_call: NA; cdr3_nt: TGTGCCAGTAGAGGTTCAGGGAAGAGGAACACCGGGGAGCTGTTTTTT; cdr3_aa: CASRGSGKRNTGELFF
j_call: TRBJ2-1; v_call: TRBV13; clone_size: few; d_call: NA; cdr3_nt: TGTGCCAGCAGCTTGGGCAGTTCCTACAATGAGCAGTTCTTC; cdr3_aa: CASSLGSSYNEQFF
j_call: TRBJ2-1; v_call: TRBV9; clone_size: NA; d_call: TRBD2; cdr3_nt: TGTGCCAGCAGTCGACTAGCGGGACACAATGAGCAGTTCTTC; cdr3_aa: CASSRLAGHNEQFF
j_call: TRBJ1-1; v_call: TRBV18; clone_size: NA; d_call: NA; cdr3_nt: TGTGCCAGCTCACTTACCAGGGGAACTGAAGCTTTCTTT; cdr3_aa: CASSLTRGTEAFF